A selection of T cell receptor beta chains follows, all from one sample in a study of shared clonotypes between healthy human individuals. Assay: immunoSEQ multiplex PCR; the TCRdb copy retains only in-frame clones and omits some. The repertoire holds 2 million or so clones, with just under 95% as singletons. The sample was naive CD8+ T cells sorted from blood. The receptors were gathered from a man between 18 and 35 years old in good health. Both conserved end residues are part of each CDR3. D genes are given only for firm matches. Clone size is shown for a subset of rows, as once, few, many or a class of expanded clone.

d_gene	v_gene	abundance	j_gene	CDR3aa	CDR3nt
.	TRBV7-9	.	TRBJ2-7	CASSLGYVSSYEQYF	TGTGCCAGCAGCCTAGGGTACGTGAGCTCCTACGAGCAGTACTTC
TRBD1	TRBV28	.	TRBJ2-7	CASSRGQGLYGEQYF	TGTGCCAGCAGTCGTGGACAGGGTCTTTACGGCGAGCAGTACTTC
.	TRBV5-1	.	TRBJ2-7	CASSLVGRPYEQYF	TGCGCCAGCAGCTTGGTCGGGCGACCCTACGAGCAGTACTTC
.	TRBV4-1	.	TRBJ1-4	CASSPWDNEKLFF	TGCGCCAGCAGCCCCTGGGATAATGAAAAACTGTTTTTT
.	TRBV7-9	.	TRBJ2-7	CASSASGGFSSYEQYF	TGTGCCAGCAGCGCCTCGGGCGGGTTTTCCTCCTACGAGCAGTACTTC
.	TRBV28	.	TRBJ2-2	CASSPGGPGELFF	TGTGCCAGCAGTCCTGGGGGGCCCGGGGAGCTGTTTTTT
.	TRBV28	.	TRBJ2-5	CASSLLGETQYF	TGTGCCAGCAGTTTATTGGGGGAGACCCAGTACTTC
TRBD1	TRBV14	.	TRBJ1-2	CASSQGQGVFSYGYTF	TGTGCCAGCAGCCAAGGACAGGGGGTGTTCTCCTATGGCTACACCTTC
.	TRBV6-1	.	TRBJ2-1	CASWGLPYNEQFF	TGTGCCAGCTGGGGCTTACCCTACAATGAGCAGTTCTTC
.	TRBV4-3	.	TRBJ2-6	CASSQHTYSGANVLTF	TGCGCCAGCAGCCAACACACTTACTCTGGGGCCAACGTCCTGACTTTC
TRBD2	TRBV7-8	.	TRBJ2-1	CASSPLAGGQDNEQFF	TGTGCCAGCAGCCCCCTAGCGGGAGGGCAAGACAATGAGCAGTTCTTC
.	TRBV6-1	.	TRBJ1-1	CASSEAGYTEAFF	TGTGCCAGCAGTGAAGCGGGGTACACTGAAGCTTTCTTT
.	TRBV19	.	TRBJ1-2	CASSGGLNGYTF	TGTGCCAGTAGTGGGGGGCTGAATGGCTACACCTTC
.	TRBV28	.	TRBJ2-1	CASSLMVGGEQFF	TGTGCCAGCAGTTTAATGGTGGGAGGCGAGCAGTTCTTC
.	TRBV6-1	once	TRBJ2-7	CATHRWQGSGEQYF	TGTGCCACCCATCGCTGGCAGGGATCAGGGGAGCAGTACTTC
.	TRBV5-6	.	TRBJ2-7	CASSPGWGNEQYF	TGTGCCAGCAGCCCCGGATGGGGCAACGAGCAGTACTTC
.	TRBV19	.	TRBJ2-1	CASTATRVTYNEQFF	TGTGCCAGTACCGCAACTAGAGTGACCTACAATGAGCAGTTCTTC
TRBD2	TRBV13	.	TRBJ2-1	CASSWTEGLAGEYANEQFF	TGTGCCAGCAGCTGGACAGAGGGACTAGCGGGAGAATATGCGAATGAGCAGTTCTTC
.	TRBV4-1	.	TRBJ2-7	CASSQRMAYEQYF	TGCGCCAGCAGCCAAAGAATGGCGTACGAGCAGTACTTC
.	TRBV2	.	TRBJ2-5	CASMGAKGDPFQETQYF	TGTGCCAGCATGGGGGCCAAAGGGGACCCATTTCAAGAGACCCAGTACTTC
TRBD1	TRBV7-3	.	TRBJ1-5	CAPRGRSEGNQPQHF	TGTGCCCCCAGGGGGCGTAGCGAGGGCAATCAGCCCCAGCATTTT
TRBD2	TRBV4-3	.	TRBJ2-1	CASSQNVLAGDLANEQFF	TGCGCCAGCAGCCAAAACGTTTTAGCGGGAGATTTGGCGAATGAGCAGTTCTTC
TRBD1	TRBV2	.	TRBJ2-6	CASGQGIAGANVLTF	TGTGCCAGCGGACAGGGGATCGCTGGGGCCAACGTCCTGACTTTC
.	TRBV7-9	.	TRBJ2-3	CASVRHGGTDTQYF	TGTGCCAGCGTGCGGCACGGGGGCACAGATACGCAGTATTTT
.	TRBV6-5	.	TRBJ1-2	CASRSGLDGYTF	TGTGCCAGCAGGTCCGGACTTGATGGCTACACCTTC
.	TRBV5-4	.	TRBJ2-3	CASSPDLTDTQYF	TGTGCCAGCAGCCCGGACCTCACAGATACGCAGTATTTT
.	TRBV12-2	.	TRBJ2-7	CASRGGTSGPYEQYF	TGTGCAAGTCGCGGTGGGACTAGCGGGCCCTACGAGCAGTACTTC
.	TRBV5-6	.	TRBJ2-7	CASSSTAPYEQYF	TGTGCCAGCAGCTCCACGGCTCCCTACGAGCAGTACTTC
.	TRBV5-1	once	TRBJ1-1	CASIIRTGGNTEAFF	TGCGCCAGCATCATAAGGACGGGTGGGAACACTGAAGCTTTCTTT